A selection of T cell receptor beta chains follows, all from one sample in a study of spatial heterogeneity in lung cancer. TCRdb analysed the 5' RACE reads with MiXCR anew, one entry per CDR3 protein. The data show around 44,000 distinct CDR3 sequences, roughly a tenth seen once. Specimen: PBMCs, collected at follow-up. The receptor set was obtained from a female donor with early-stage non-small cell lung cancer. Both conserved end residues are part of each CDR3. The D gene is left open where the match is weak. Not every row has a clone size; where given, it reads once, few, many or a size class.

v_call: TRBV6-1
j_call: TRBJ2-5
d_call: NA
clone_size: medium-sized
cdr3_aa: CASSRGPQETQYF
cdr3_nt: TGTGCCAGCAGTCGAGGTCCCCAGGAGACCCAGTACTTC

v_call: TRBV29-1
j_call: TRBJ2-3
d_call: TRBD2
clone_size: many
cdr3_aa: CSVDWLAVPTDTQYF
cdr3_nt: TGCAGCGTTGATTGGCTAGCGGTTCCCACAGATACGCAGTATTTT

v_call: TRBV29-1
j_call: TRBJ1-2
d_call: NA
clone_size: few
cdr3_aa: CSVVVGREGGYTF
cdr3_nt: TGCAGCGTTGTTGTCGGTCGGGAGGGTGGCTACACCTTC

v_call: TRBV11-1
j_call: TRBJ2-3
d_call: TRBD2
clone_size: NA
cdr3_aa: CASSPELAGGSDTQYF
cdr3_nt: TGTGCCAGCAGCCCAGAACTAGCGGGGGGATCAGATACGCAGTATTTT

v_call: TRBV5-1
j_call: TRBJ2-7
d_call: TRBD1
clone_size: few
cdr3_aa: CASSLEQGFNEQYF
cdr3_nt: TGCGCCAGCAGCTTGGAACAGGGGTTTAACGAGCAGTACTTC

v_call: TRBV5-1
j_call: TRBJ1-2
d_call: NA
clone_size: many
cdr3_aa: CASSDGQNYGYTF
cdr3_nt: TGCGCCAGCAGCGACGGACAGAACTATGGCTACACCTTC

v_call: TRBV5-1
j_call: TRBJ2-7
d_call: TRBD1
clone_size: NA
cdr3_aa: CASSWPGQGHYEQYF
cdr3_nt: TGCGCCAGCAGCTGGCCCGGACAGGGCCACTACGAGCAGTACTTC

v_call: TRBV12-3/TRBV12-4
j_call: TRBJ2-7
d_call: NA
clone_size: few
cdr3_aa: CASSLESASEQYF
cdr3_nt: TGTGCCAGCAGTTTAGAGTCTGCATCCGAGCAGTACTTC

v_call: TRBV19
j_call: TRBJ2-6
d_call: NA
clone_size: NA
cdr3_aa: CASSTPGDRHGANVLTF
cdr3_nt: TGTGCCAGTAGTACCCCGGGGGATAGGCATGGGGCCAACGTCCTGACTTTC

v_call: TRBV7-2
j_call: TRBJ2-7
d_call: NA
clone_size: NA
cdr3_aa: CASSLEWGSSYEQYF
cdr3_nt: TGTGCCAGCAGCTTAGAATGGGGGAGCTCCTACGAGCAGTACTTC

v_call: TRBV6-2/TRBV6-3
j_call: TRBJ1-6
d_call: TRBD1
clone_size: few
cdr3_aa: CASSFHADRGLNSPLHF
cdr3_nt: TGTGCCAGCAGCTTTCACGCCGACAGGGGGCTTAACTCACCCCTCCACTTT

v_call: TRBV11-2
j_call: TRBJ1-2
d_call: NA
clone_size: few
cdr3_aa: CASKPRGARGYTF
cdr3_nt: TGTGCCAGCAAACCCCGGGGCGCACGGGGCTACACCTTC

v_call: TRBV20-1
j_call: TRBJ2-5
d_call: NA
clone_size: NA
cdr3_aa: CSAEPRKTRTQYF
cdr3_nt: TGCAGTGCAGAGCCCCGGAAGACGCGGACCCAGTACTTC

v_call: TRBV7-8
j_call: TRBJ1-2
d_call: NA
clone_size: NA
cdr3_aa: CASSLALGGTGYTF
cdr3_nt: TGTGCCAGCAGCTTAGCGCTCGGGGGGACCGGCTACACCTTC

v_call: TRBV28
j_call: TRBJ1-5
d_call: TRBD1
clone_size: NA
cdr3_aa: CASSFGDRDNQPQHF
cdr3_nt: TGTGCCAGCAGTTTTGGGGACAGAGATAATCAGCCCCAGCATTTT

v_call: TRBV27
j_call: TRBJ2-1
d_call: TRBD2
clone_size: many
cdr3_aa: CASSLSELGAGAVGNEQFF
cdr3_nt: TGTGCCAGCAGTTTATCGGAGTTGGGAGCGGGGGCGGTGGGCAATGAGCAGTTCTTC

v_call: TRBV29-1
j_call: TRBJ2-5
d_call: NA
clone_size: NA
cdr3_aa: CSVTRDKETQYF
cdr3_nt: TGCAGCGTTACCCGGGACAAAGAGACCCAGTACTTC

v_call: TRBV7-8
j_call: TRBJ1-5
d_call: NA
clone_size: NA
cdr3_aa: CASSLVGNNQPQHF
cdr3_nt: TGTGCCAGCAGCTTAGTAGGGAACAATCAGCCCCAGCATTTT

v_call: TRBV3-1
j_call: TRBJ2-1
d_call: TRBD2
clone_size: few
cdr3_aa: CASSQELAGASDSYNEQFF
cdr3_nt: TGTGCCAGCAGCCAAGAACTAGCGGGGGCTTCGGACTCCTACAATGAGCAGTTCTTC

v_call: TRBV20-1
j_call: TRBJ2-7
d_call: NA
clone_size: NA
cdr3_aa: CSARGVGYEQYF
cdr3_nt: TGCAGTGCGAGAGGTGTAGGCTACGAGCAGTACTTC

v_call: TRBV3-1
j_call: TRBJ2-3
d_call: NA
clone_size: many
cdr3_aa: CASSQDSVSGVDTQYF
cdr3_nt: TGTGCCAGCAGCCAAGACTCCGTGTCGGGAGTGGATACGCAGTATTTT

v_call: TRBV19
j_call: TRBJ1-4
d_call: NA
clone_size: many
cdr3_aa: CASMDSPTNEKLFF
cdr3_nt: TGTGCCAGTATGGACAGCCCAACTAATGAAAAACTGTTTTTT

v_call: TRBV19
j_call: TRBJ1-4
d_call: NA
clone_size: many
cdr3_aa: CASRDTGSNEKLFF
cdr3_nt: TGTGCCAGTCGCGACACGGGCTCTAATGAAAAACTGTTTTTT

v_call: TRBV11-1
j_call: TRBJ2-5
d_call: NA
clone_size: many
cdr3_aa: CASSDYYAEETQYF
cdr3_nt: TGTGCCAGCAGCGATTACTACGCAGAAGAGACCCAGTACTTC

v_call: TRBV5-1
j_call: TRBJ2-2
d_call: NA
clone_size: NA
cdr3_aa: CASSRSSVNTGELFF
cdr3_nt: TGCGCCAGCAGCCGCTCCAGCGTTAACACCGGGGAGCTGTTTTTT

v_call: TRBV20-1
j_call: TRBJ2-1
d_call: NA
clone_size: few
cdr3_aa: CSAPTTRPGGYNEQFF
cdr3_nt: TGCAGTGCCCCCACCACACGCCCGGGTGGGTACAATGAGCAGTTCTTC

v_call: TRBV19
j_call: TRBJ1-5
d_call: NA
clone_size: many
cdr3_aa: CASSPSQGRAQHF
cdr3_nt: TGTGCCAGTAGTCCCTCTCAGGGGAGAGCCCAGCATTTT

v_call: TRBV7-2
j_call: TRBJ2-3
d_call: NA
clone_size: few
cdr3_aa: CASSPEVGYREYF
cdr3_nt: TGTGCCAGCAGCCCCGAGGTTGGGTATAGGGAGTATTTT

v_call: TRBV20-1
j_call: TRBJ1-1
d_call: NA
clone_size: many
cdr3_aa: CSARVRGFMNTEAFF
cdr3_nt: TGCAGTGCTAGAGTCAGGGGTTTCATGAACACTGAAGCTTTCTTT

v_call: TRBV28
j_call: TRBJ2-1
d_call: NA
clone_size: many
cdr3_aa: CASTLKGVPRYNEQFF
cdr3_nt: TGTGCCAGCACCCTTAAAGGTGTCCCCCGCTACAATGAGCAGTTCTTC

v_call: TRBV3-1
j_call: TRBJ2-5
d_call: TRBD2
clone_size: few
cdr3_aa: CASSATTGLAGVQETQYF
cdr3_nt: TGTGCCAGCAGCGCCACTACGGGACTAGCGGGGGTACAAGAGACCCAGTACTTC

v_call: TRBV4-3
j_call: TRBJ2-7
d_call: TRBD2
clone_size: many
cdr3_aa: CASSQASGTYEQYF
cdr3_nt: TGCGCCAGCAGCCAAGCCAGCGGGACCTACGAGCAGTACTTC

v_call: TRBV9
j_call: TRBJ1-2
d_call: NA
clone_size: few
cdr3_aa: CASSGSGPLYGYTF
cdr3_nt: TGTGCCAGCAGCGGCTCCGGGCCACTTTATGGCTACACCTTC

v_call: TRBV7-2
j_call: TRBJ2-3
d_call: NA
clone_size: few
cdr3_aa: CASSLDRQTDTQYF
cdr3_nt: TGTGCCAGCAGCTTAGATCGACAAACAGATACGCAGTATTTT

v_call: TRBV2
j_call: TRBJ2-7
d_call: NA
clone_size: many
cdr3_aa: CASPKTGSYEQYF
cdr3_nt: TGTGCCAGCCCCAAGACGGGCTCCTACGAGCAGTACTTC

v_call: TRBV28
j_call: TRBJ1-5
d_call: NA
clone_size: many
cdr3_aa: CASSLGAAYSNQPQHF
cdr3_nt: TGTGCCAGCAGTTTGGGTGCAGCTTATAGCAATCAGCCCCAGCATTTT

v_call: TRBV12-5
j_call: TRBJ2-5
d_call: TRBD2
clone_size: NA
cdr3_aa: CASGLGAGVETQYF
cdr3_nt: TGTGCTAGTGGTTTGGGAGCGGGGGTTGAGACCCAGTACTTC

v_call: TRBV6-2/TRBV6-3
j_call: TRBJ2-7
d_call: NA
clone_size: few
cdr3_aa: CASRQQGVGGGPYEQYF
cdr3_nt: TGTGCCAGCAGGCAGCAGGGGGTTGGCGGGGGCCCCTACGAGCAGTACTTC

v_call: TRBV19
j_call: TRBJ2-7
d_call: NA
clone_size: many
cdr3_aa: CASSIDGTSRQYF
cdr3_nt: TGTGCCAGTAGTATAGACGGGACCTCCAGGCAGTACTTC

v_call: TRBV7-9
j_call: TRBJ2-3
d_call: NA
clone_size: many
cdr3_aa: CASSYGDTQYF
cdr3_nt: TGTGCCAGCAGTTATGGAGATACGCAGTATTTT

v_call: TRBV30
j_call: TRBJ2-3
d_call: NA
clone_size: NA
cdr3_aa: CAWTPSTDTQYF
cdr3_nt: TGTGCCTGGACTCCTAGCACAGATACGCAGTATTTT

v_call: TRBV30
j_call: TRBJ1-1
d_call: TRBD1
clone_size: medium-sized
cdr3_aa: CAWSTQGDTEAFF
cdr3_nt: TGTGCCTGGAGTACGCAGGGGGACACTGAAGCTTTCTTT

v_call: TRBV29-1
j_call: TRBJ2-5
d_call: TRBD2
clone_size: many
cdr3_aa: CSVQLAGGPSGETQYF
cdr3_nt: TGCAGCGTCCAACTAGCGGGGGGGCCCTCAGGGGAGACCCAGTACTTC

v_call: TRBV11-2
j_call: TRBJ2-7
d_call: NA
clone_size: many
cdr3_aa: CASSLDESEQYF
cdr3_nt: TGTGCCAGCAGCTTAGATGAAAGCGAGCAGTACTTC

v_call: TRBV12-3/TRBV12-4
j_call: TRBJ2-7
d_call: TRBD1
clone_size: many
cdr3_aa: CASSRTGSHEQYF
cdr3_nt: TGTGCCAGCAGTAGGACAGGGTCTCACGAGCAGTACTTC

v_call: TRBV7-6
j_call: TRBJ2-1
d_call: TRBD2
clone_size: NA
cdr3_aa: CASSHPLRLAGNEQFF
cdr3_nt: TGTGCCAGCAGCCACCCTCTTCGACTAGCGGGGAATGAGCAGTTCTTC

v_call: TRBV10-3
j_call: TRBJ2-3
d_call: TRBD2
clone_size: many
cdr3_aa: CAISESIAGLAQYF
cdr3_nt: TGTGCCATCAGTGAGTCAATAGCGGGGCTAGCGCAGTATTTT

v_call: TRBV12-3/TRBV12-4
j_call: TRBJ1-3
d_call: NA
clone_size: many
cdr3_aa: CASSHVDKGNTIYF
cdr3_nt: TGTGCCAGCAGTCACGTAGACAAAGGAAACACCATATATTTT

v_call: TRBV5-1
j_call: TRBJ2-3
d_call: NA
clone_size: NA
cdr3_aa: CASSLEGTQYF
cdr3_nt: TGCGCCAGCAGCTTGGAGGGTACGCAGTATTTT

v_call: TRBV29-1
j_call: TRBJ1-1
d_call: NA
clone_size: NA
cdr3_aa: CSVALNTEAFF
cdr3_nt: TGCAGCGTTGCGCTGAACACTGAAGCTTTCTTT

v_call: TRBV7-6
j_call: TRBJ2-5
d_call: TRBD2
clone_size: NA
cdr3_aa: CASSFYSPRRGVQETQYF
cdr3_nt: TGTGCCAGCAGCTTTTACTCCCCGCGGCGGGGGGTCCAAGAGACCCAGTACTTC

v_call: TRBV15
j_call: TRBJ2-4
d_call: TRBD2
clone_size: NA
cdr3_aa: CATSRVGGGDGKNIQYF
cdr3_nt: TGTGCCACCAGCAGAGTTGGCGGGGGGGATGGTAAAAACATTCAGTACTTC

v_call: TRBV5-1
j_call: TRBJ1-1
d_call: NA
clone_size: many
cdr3_aa: CARLDSLNTEAFF
cdr3_nt: TGCGCCAGATTAGACTCCTTGAACACTGAAGCTTTCTTT

v_call: TRBV7-9
j_call: TRBJ1-2
d_call: NA
clone_size: NA
cdr3_aa: CASSPGTEYGYTF
cdr3_nt: TGTGCCAGCAGCCCAGGGACCGAATATGGCTACACCTTC

v_call: TRBV20-1
j_call: TRBJ2-7
d_call: NA
clone_size: few
cdr3_aa: CSARGSGYEQYF
cdr3_nt: TGCAGTGCTAGAGGTTCCGGGTACGAGCAGTACTTC

v_call: TRBV20-1
j_call: TRBJ1-1
d_call: NA
clone_size: many
cdr3_aa: CSANGGRGTEAFF
cdr3_nt: TGCAGTGCTAATGGGGGCAGGGGTACTGAAGCTTTCTTT

v_call: TRBV5-1
j_call: TRBJ2-2
d_call: TRBD1
clone_size: few
cdr3_aa: CASSKTTGGDTGELFF
cdr3_nt: TGCGCCAGCAGCAAGACGACAGGGGGCGACACCGGGGAGCTGTTTTTT